The table lists the clone carrying this T cell receptor beta chain with a few counts. What it binds is not known. The data belong to a study of CD8+ T cells in alopecia areata. Study-level results: There were also resident alphabeta T cells of normal skin sequenced in scalp samples. Patients displayed less clarity in TCR sharing than mice, a finding possibly related to HLA. Researchers report lesional scalp, most notably alopecia totalis/universalis, outstripped normal scalp in clonality.

Trimming pared 1 base from V and 3 bases from J, leaving 9 bases between. The CDR3 loop spans 14 amino acids. The germline V gene encodes CDR1 SGHAT and CDR2 FQNNGV. PBMCs served as the source from which CD4+ and CD8+ T cells were sorted. Reverse transcribed after extraction, RNA yielded cDNA as the sequencing template. The data were produced by immunoSEQ multiplex PCR, yet TCRdb's version contains in-frame clones alone and is incomplete. The profile covers some 150,000 clones, with about three fifths appearing a single time and just over 35% taken by the ten largest. What was sequenced was CD8+ T cells sorted from blood. The sequence was collected from a human donor in good health. V gene TRBV11-2 combines with J gene TRBJ2-5, with a tentative D call TRBD2 (6 bases). This CDR3 is CASSLVRGKETQYF. For the CDR3, the DNA is TGTGCCAGCAGCTTAGTTCGGGGGAAAGAGACCCAGTACTTC.